This T cell receptor (beta chain) was sequenced for a study of T cell responses to AZD1222 COVID-19 vaccine. Findings and limits, study-wide: No day 14 peak samples; only post-peak repertoires were characterized. Recipients of AZD1222 seropositive at baseline numbered only 6 or 7. Spike-spanning, vaccine-associated CD4 TCRs were dominant at 160-218 and 743-854.

Second doses at about 4 or about 12 weeks were pooled. The V end was cut by 6 bases, the J end by 2 bases, with 26 bases between. CDR1 is KGHSH, CDR2 LQKENI, per germline. The CDR3 loop spans 18 amino acids. As regards this clone: The antigen is not known.

Method: immunoSEQ multiplex PCR; TCRdb's copy keeps in-frame clones and lacks some. The sample records some 150,000 clones, 88% being singletons. The origin of this receptor is an adult who received the AZD1222 COVID-19 vaccine. The chain uses TRBV18 and TRBJ2-7; D possibly matches TRBD1 or TRBD2 (6 bases each). Material: peripheral blood, obtained 28 days after the second AZD1222 dose. The CDR3 reads CASSQRGKMDSFTYEQYF. DNA of the CDR3: TGTGCCAGCTCCCAACGGGGGAAAATGGACAGTTTTACCTACGAGCAGTACTTC. Full variable domain (rest looked up from reference TRBV18 and TRBJ2-7): NAGVMQNPRHLVRRRGQEARLRCSPMKGHSHVYWYRQLPEEGLKFMVYLQKENIIDESGMPKERFSAEFPKEGPSILRIQQVVRGDSAAYFCASSQRGKMDSFTYEQYFGPGTRLTVT.